The present TCR beta chain was sequenced within a study of OX40 agonist ivuxolimab in advanced cancers. In the study overall: At roughly 80% male, the cohort had a mean age of about 60 years, ranging from about 23 to 79.

Libraries were prepared by immunoSEQ multiplex PCR; TCRdb keeps only in-frame clonotypes and omits some of them. The table shows some 20,000 clones, with about 83% occurring only once. The CDR3 has 19 residues. CDR1 and CDR2 (germline): SGHVS, FNYEAQ. Trimming removed 1 base from V and 5 bases from J, with 23 bases in between. The V and J genes are TRBV7-6 and TRBJ2-2; possibly TRBD1 for D (5 bases). The TCR originated in an adult with an advanced solid tumor such as melanoma, head and neck, liver or kidney cancer. The specimen comprised CD4+ or CD8+ T cells sorted from blood, sampled in a trial of the OX40 agonist ivuxolimab. The CDR3 DNA sequence: TGTGCCAGCAGCTTAGGCCCGATCCTTCGTCCAGGGCCTACCGGGGAGCTGTTTTTT. Translation: CASSLGPILRPGPTGELFF.